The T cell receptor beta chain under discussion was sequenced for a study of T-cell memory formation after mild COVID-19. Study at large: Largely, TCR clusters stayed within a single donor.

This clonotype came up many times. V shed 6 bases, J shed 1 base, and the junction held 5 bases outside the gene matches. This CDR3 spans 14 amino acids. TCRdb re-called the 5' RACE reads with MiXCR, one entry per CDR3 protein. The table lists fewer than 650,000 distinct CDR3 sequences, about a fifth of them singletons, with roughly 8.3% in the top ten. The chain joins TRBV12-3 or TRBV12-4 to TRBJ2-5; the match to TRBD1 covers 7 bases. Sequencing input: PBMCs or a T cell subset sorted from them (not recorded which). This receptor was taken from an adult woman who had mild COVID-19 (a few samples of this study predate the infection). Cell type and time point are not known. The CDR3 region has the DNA TGTGCCAGCAGCCCCGGACAGGTCCAAGAGACCCAGTACTTC. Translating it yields CASSPGQVQETQYF.